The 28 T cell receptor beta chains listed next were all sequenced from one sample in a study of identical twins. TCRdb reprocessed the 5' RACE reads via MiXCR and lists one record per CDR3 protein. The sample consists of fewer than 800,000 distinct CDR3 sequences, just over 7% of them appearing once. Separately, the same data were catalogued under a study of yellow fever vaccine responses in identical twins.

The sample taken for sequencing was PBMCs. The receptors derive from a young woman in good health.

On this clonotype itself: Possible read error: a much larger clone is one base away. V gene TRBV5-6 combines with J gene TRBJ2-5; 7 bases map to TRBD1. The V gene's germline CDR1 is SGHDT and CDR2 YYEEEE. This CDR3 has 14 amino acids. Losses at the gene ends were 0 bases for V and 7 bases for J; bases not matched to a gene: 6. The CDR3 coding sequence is TGTGCCAGCAGCTTGGAGAGGGGGCTTGTGACCCAGTACTTC. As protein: CASSLERGLVTQYF.

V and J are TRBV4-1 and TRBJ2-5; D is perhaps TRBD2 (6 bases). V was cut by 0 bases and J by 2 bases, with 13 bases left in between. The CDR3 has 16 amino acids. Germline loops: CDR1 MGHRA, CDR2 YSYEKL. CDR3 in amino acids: CASSQDPPRGQETQYF. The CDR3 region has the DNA TGCGCCAGCAGCCAAGATCCGCCCCGGGGGCAAGAGACCCAGTACTTC.

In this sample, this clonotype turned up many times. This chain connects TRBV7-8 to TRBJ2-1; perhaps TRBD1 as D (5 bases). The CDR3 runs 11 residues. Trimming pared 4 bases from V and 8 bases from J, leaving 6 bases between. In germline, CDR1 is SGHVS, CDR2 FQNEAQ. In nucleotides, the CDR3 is TGTGCCAGCAGCTGGGGCGATGAGCAGTTCTTC. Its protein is CASSWGDEQFF.

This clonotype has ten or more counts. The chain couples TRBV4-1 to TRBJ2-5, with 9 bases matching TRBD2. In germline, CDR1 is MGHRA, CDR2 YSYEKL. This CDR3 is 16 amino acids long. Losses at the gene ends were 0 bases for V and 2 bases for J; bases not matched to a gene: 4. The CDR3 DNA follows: TGCGCCAGCAGCCAAGAGGGGCTAGCGGGGCAAGAGACCCAGTACTTC. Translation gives CASSQEGLAGQETQYF.

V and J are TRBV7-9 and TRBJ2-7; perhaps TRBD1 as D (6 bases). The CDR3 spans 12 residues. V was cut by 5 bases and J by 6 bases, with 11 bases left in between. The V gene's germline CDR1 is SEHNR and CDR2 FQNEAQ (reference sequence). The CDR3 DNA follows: TGTGCCAGCAGCACCGGACAGACCGAGCAGTACGTC. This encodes CASSTGQTEQYV.

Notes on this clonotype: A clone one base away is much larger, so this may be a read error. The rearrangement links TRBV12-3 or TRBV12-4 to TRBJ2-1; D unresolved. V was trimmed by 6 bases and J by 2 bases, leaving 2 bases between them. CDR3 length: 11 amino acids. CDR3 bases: TGTGCCAGCAGGACCTACAATGAGCAGTTCTTC. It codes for CASRTYNEQFF.

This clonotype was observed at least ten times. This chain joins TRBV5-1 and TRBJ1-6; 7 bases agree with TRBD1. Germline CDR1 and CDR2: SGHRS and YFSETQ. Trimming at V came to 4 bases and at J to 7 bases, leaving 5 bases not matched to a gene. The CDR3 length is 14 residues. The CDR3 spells CASSPTGENSPLHF. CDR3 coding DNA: TGCGCCAGCAGCCCTACAGGGGAGAATTCACCCCTCCACTTT.

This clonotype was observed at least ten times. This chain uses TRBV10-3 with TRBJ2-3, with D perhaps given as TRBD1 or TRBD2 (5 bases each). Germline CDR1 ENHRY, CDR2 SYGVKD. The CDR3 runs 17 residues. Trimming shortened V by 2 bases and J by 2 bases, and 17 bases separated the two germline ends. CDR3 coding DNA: TGTGCCATCAGTGAGCCGACTAACAGGCTCATCACAGATACGCAGTATTTT. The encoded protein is CAISEPTNRLITDTQYF.

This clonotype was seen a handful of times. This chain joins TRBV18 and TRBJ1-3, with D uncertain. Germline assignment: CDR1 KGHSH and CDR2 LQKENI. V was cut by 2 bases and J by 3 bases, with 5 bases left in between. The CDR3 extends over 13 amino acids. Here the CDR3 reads CASSPGLGNTIYF. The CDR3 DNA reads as TGTGCCAGCTCACCAGGGCTTGGAAACACCATATATTTT.

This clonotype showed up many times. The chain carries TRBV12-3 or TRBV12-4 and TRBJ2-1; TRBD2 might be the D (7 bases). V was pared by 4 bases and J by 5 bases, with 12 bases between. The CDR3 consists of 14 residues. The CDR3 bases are TGTGCCAGCAGTTCGCGGGGGCTAGACAATGAGCAGTTCTTC. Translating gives CASSSRGLDNEQFF.

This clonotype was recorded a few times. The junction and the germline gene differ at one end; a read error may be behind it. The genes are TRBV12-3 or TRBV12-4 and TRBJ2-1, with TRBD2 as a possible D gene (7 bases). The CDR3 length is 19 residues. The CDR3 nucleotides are TGTGCCTGCAGTTTACAGCGGGGTGCTACGATAGGGGGATACAATGAGCAGTTCTTC. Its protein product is CACSLQRGATIGGYNEQFF.

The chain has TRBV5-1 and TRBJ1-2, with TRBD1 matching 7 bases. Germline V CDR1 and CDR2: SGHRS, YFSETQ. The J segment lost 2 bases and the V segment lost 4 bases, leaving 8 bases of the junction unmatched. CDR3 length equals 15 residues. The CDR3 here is CASSRTGTDNYGYTF. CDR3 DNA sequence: TGCGCCAGCAGCCGTACCGGGACAGACAACTATGGCTACACCTTC.

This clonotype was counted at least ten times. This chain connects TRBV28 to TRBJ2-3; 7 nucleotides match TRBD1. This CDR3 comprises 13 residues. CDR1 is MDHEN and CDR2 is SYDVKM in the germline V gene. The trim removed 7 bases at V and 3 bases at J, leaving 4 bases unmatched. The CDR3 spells CASKTGITDTQYF. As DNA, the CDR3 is TGTGCCAGCAAGACAGGGATAACAGATACGCAGTATTTT.

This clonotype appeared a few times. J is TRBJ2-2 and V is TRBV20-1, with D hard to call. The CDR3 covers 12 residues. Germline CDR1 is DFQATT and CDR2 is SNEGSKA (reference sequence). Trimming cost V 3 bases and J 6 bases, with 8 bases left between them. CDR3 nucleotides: TGCAGTGCTAGTCCCCAGGCCGGGGAGCTGTTTTTT. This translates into CSASPQAGELFF.

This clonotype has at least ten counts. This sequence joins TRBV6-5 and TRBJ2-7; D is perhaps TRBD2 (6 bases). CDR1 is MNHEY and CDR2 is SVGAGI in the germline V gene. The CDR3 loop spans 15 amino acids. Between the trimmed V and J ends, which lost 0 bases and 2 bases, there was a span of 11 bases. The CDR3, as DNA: TGTGCCAGCAGTTACTCGATAGCGGACCCCTACGAGCAGTACTTC. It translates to CASSYSIADPYEQYF.

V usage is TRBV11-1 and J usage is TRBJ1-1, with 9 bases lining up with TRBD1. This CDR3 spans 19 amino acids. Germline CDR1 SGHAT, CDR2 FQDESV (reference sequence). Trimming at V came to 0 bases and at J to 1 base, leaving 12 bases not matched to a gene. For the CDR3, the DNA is TGTGCCAGCAGCTTAGCTACAGGGACAGGGAGGTTTGGGAACACTGAAGCTTTCTTT. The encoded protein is CASSLATGTGRFGNTEAFF.

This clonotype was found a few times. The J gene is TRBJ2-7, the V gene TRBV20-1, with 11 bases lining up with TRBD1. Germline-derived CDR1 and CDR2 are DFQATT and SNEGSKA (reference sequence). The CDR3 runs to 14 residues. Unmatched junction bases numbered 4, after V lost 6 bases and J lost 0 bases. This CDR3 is CSAGDRGSSYEQYF. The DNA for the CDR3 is TGCAGTGCAGGGGACAGGGGGAGCTCCTACGAGCAGTACTTC.

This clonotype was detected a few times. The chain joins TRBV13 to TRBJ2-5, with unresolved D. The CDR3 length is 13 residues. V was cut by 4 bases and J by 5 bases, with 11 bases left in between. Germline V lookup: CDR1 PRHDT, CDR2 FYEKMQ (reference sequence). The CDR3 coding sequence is TGTGCCAGCAGCTCCAATGTTGGCGAGACCCAGTACTTC. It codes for CASSSNVGETQYF.

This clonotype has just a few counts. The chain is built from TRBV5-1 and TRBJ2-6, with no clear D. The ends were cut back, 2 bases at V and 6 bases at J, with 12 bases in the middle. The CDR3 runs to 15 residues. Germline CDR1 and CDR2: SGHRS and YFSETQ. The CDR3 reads CASSLRALEANVLTF. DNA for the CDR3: TGCGCCAGCAGCTTAAGGGCGCTGGAGGCCAACGTCCTGACTTTC.

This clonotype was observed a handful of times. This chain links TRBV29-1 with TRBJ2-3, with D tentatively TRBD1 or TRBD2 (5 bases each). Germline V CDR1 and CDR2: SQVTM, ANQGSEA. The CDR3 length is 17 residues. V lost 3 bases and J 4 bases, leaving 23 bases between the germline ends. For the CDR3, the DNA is TGCAGCGTTGAGAACCCCGGGACCCCCTTACGGGCAGATACGCAGTATTTT. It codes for CSVENPGTPLRADTQYF.

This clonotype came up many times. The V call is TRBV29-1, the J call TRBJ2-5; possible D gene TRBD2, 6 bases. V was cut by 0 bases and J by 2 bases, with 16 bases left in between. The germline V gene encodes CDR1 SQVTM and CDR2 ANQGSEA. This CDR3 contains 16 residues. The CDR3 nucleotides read TGCAGCGTTGAAGATCCGTTGACGCGGGGTCAAGAGACCCAGTACTTC. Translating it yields CSVEDPLTRGQETQYF.

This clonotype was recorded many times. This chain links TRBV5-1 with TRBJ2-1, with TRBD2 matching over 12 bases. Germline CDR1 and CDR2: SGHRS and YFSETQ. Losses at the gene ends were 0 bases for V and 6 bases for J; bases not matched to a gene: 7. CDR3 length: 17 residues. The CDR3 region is CASSLGPTSGGFNEQFF. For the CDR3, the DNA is TGCGCCAGCAGCTTGGGGCCTACTAGCGGGGGGTTCAATGAGCAGTTCTTC.

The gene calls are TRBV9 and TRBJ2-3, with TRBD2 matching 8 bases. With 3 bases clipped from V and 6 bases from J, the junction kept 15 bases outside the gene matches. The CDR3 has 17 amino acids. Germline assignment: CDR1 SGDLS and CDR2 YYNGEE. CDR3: CASSGISGAYVADTQYF. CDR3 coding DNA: TGTGCCAGCAGCGGAATTAGCGGGGCTTATGTGGCGGATACGCAGTATTTT.

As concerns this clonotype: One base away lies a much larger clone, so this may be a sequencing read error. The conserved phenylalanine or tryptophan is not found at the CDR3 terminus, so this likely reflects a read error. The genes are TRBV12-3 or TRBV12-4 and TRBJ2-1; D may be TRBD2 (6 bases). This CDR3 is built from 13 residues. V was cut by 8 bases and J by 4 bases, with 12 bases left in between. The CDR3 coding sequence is TGTGCCAGCGACGGCGGGGCTTACAATGAGCAGTTCTCC. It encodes CASDGGAYNEQFS.

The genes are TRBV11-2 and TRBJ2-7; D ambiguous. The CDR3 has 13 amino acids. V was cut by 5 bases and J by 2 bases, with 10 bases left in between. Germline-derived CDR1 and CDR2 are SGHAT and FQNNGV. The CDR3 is CASSPNRAYEQYV. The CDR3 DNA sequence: TGTGCCAGCAGCCCAAACAGAGCCTACGAGCAGTACGTC.

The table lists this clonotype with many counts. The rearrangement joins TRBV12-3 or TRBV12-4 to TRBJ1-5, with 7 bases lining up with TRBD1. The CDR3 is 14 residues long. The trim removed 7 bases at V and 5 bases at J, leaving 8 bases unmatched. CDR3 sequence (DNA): TGTGCCAGCATTATTGACAGGGCATATCAGCCCCAGCATTTT. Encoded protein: CASIIDRAYQPQHF.

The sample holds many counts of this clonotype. In DNA, the CDR3 is TGCAGTGCTAGTGTCCCTAGCGGCGAAGAGACCCAGTACTTC. It codes for CSASVPSGEETQYF. The chain combines TRBV20-1 with TRBJ2-5; 7 bases map to TRBD2. CDR1 DFQATT and CDR2 SNEGSKA come from the germline V gene (reference sequence). J lost 3 bases, V lost 3 bases, and 7 bases had no gene match. The CDR3 runs to 14 residues.

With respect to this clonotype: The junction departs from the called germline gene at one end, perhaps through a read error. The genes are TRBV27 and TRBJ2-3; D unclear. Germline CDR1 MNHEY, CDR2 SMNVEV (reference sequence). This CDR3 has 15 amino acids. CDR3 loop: CASSPRAAYTDKQYF. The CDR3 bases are TGTGCCAGCAGTCCCCGGGCCGCTTACACAGATAAGCAGTATTTT.